The source of this T cell receptor beta chain is a study of T cells in Graves' hyperthyroidism and ophthalmopathy. Amplification yielded TCR beta CDR3 regions, with RNA transcripts as the source. HTBI primers were used for first-round RT-PCR of the TCR CDR3. One entry per CDR3 protein results from TCRdb running MiXCR on the multiplex PCR reads. Of hundreds of thousands of distinct CDR3 sequences in the sample, around a fifth are singletons; the top ten hold around 54%. On the basis of clinical symptoms, serum thyroxine and TRAb, thyroid ultrasound and orbital computed tomography, diagnoses were made. This clonotype was recorded only once. CDR1 is SGHTA and CDR2 is FQGTGA in the germline V gene. Trimming removed 2 bases from V and 3 bases from J; junction bases left unmatched: 9. The CDR3 is made up of 17 amino acids.

This sequence originates from a woman aged 70-85 years with Graves' ophthalmopathy. This chain uses TRBV7-3 with TRBJ1-4; 7 bases match TRBD1. Sequencing was done on a sample of blood. The CDR3 here is CASSLGGTAGSNEKLFF. The CDR3, as DNA: TGTGCCAGCAGCTTAGGAGGGACAGCCGGTTCTAATGAAAAACTGTTTTTT.